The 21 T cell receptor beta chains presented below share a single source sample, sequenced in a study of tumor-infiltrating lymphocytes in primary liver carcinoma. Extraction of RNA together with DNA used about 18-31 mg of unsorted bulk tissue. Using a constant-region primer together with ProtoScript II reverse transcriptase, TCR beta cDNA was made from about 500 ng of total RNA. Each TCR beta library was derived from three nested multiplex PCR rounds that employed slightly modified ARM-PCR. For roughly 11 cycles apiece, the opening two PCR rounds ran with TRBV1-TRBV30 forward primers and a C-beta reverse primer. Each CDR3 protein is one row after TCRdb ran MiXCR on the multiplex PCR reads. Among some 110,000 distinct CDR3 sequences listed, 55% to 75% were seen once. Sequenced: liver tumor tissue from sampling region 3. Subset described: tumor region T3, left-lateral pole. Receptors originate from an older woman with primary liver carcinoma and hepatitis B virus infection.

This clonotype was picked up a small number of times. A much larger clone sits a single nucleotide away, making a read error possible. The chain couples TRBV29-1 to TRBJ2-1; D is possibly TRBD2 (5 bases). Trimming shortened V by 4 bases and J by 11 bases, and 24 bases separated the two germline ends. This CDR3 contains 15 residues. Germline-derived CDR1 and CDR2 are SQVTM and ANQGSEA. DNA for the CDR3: TGCAGCGTTGGCAGAGGGCCTCTAAGACTCGATAAGCAGTTCTTC. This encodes CSVGRGPLRLDKQFF.

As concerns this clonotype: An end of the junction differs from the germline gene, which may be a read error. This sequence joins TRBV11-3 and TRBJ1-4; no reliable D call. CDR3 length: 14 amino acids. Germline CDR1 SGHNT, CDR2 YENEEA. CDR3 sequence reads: CASSLSWSGEKLLF. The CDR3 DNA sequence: TGTGCGAGCAGCTTGAGTTGGTCCGGGGAAAAGCTGCTTTTT.

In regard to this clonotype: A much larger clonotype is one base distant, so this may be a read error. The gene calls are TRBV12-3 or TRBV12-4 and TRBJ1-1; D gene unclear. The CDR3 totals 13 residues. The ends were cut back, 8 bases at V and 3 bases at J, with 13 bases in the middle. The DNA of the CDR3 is TGTGCCAGCCGAGGGTTAATGGACACTGAAGCTTTCTTT. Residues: CASRGLMDTEAFF.

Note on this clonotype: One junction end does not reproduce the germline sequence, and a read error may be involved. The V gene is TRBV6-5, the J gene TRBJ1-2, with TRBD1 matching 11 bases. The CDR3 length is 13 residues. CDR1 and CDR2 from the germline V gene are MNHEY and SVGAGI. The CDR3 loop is CASRPDRGLDYTF. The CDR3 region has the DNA TGTGCCAGCAGACCGGACAGGGGGCTTGACTACACATTC.

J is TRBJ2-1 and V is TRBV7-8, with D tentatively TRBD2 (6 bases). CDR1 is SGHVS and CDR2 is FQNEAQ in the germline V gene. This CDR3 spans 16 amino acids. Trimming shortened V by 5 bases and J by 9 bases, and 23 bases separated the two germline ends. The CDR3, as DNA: TGTGCCAGCAGCCCTAGTGCTAGCGTATCCTTGGCTGAGCAGTTCTTC. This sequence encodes CASSPSASVSLAEQFF.

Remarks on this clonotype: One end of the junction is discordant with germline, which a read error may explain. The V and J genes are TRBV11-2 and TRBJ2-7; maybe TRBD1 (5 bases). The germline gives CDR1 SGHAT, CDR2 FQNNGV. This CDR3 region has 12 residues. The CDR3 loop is CASSQTVSEQYF. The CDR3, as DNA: TGCGCCAGCAGTCAGACAGTGTCCGAGCAGTACTTC.

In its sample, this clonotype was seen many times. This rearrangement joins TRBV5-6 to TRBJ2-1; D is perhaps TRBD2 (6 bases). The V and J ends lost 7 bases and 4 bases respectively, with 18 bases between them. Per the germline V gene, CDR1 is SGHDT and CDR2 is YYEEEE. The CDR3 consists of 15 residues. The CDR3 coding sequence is TGTGCCAGCCAAGACCGGGGGAACTTTTACAATGAGCAGTTCTTC. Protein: CASQDRGNFYNEQFF. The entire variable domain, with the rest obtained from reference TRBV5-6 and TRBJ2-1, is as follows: DAGVTQSPTHLIKTRGQQVTLRCSPKSGHDTVSWYQQALGQGPQFIFQYYEEEERQRGNFPDRFSGHQFPNYSSELNVNALLLGDSALYLCASQDRGNFYNEQFFGPGTRLTVL.

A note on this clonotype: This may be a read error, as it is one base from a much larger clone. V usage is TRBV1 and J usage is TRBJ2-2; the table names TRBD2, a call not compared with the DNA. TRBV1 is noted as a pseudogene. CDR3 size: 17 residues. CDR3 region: CTSSQARLASNTGELLF. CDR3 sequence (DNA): TGCACCAGCAGCCAAGCACGCCTAGCCTCGAACACCGGGGAGCTGTTATTT.

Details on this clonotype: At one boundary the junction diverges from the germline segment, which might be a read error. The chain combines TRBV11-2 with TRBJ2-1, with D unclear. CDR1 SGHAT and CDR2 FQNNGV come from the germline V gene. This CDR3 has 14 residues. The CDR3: CASSFGGMGNEQFF. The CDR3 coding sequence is TGCGCCAGCAGCTTCGGCGGTATGGGCAATGAGCAGTTCTTC.

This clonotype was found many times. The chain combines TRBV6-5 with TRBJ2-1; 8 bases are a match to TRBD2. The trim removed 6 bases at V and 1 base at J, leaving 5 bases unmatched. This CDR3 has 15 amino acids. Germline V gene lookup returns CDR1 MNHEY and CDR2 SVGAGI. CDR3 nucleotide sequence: TGTGCCAGCAGCATAAGCGGGAGTTCCTACAATGAGCAGTTCTTC. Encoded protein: CASSISGSSYNEQFF.

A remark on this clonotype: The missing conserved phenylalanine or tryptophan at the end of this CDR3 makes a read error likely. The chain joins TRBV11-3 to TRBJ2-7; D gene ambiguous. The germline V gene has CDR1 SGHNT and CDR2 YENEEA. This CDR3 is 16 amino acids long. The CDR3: CASSLEKGPGPYEQYL. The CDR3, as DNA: TGTGCTAGCAGCTTAGAAAAAGGGCCCGGGCCCTACGAGCAGTACCTC.

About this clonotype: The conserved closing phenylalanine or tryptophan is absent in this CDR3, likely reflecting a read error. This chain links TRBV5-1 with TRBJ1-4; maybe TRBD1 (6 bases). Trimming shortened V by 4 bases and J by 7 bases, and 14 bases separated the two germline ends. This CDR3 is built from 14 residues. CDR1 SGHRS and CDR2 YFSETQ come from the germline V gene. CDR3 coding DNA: TGCGCCAGCAGCGTGACGGGGGGCTCTGAAAAACTGTTTTCT. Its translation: CASSVTGGSEKLFS.

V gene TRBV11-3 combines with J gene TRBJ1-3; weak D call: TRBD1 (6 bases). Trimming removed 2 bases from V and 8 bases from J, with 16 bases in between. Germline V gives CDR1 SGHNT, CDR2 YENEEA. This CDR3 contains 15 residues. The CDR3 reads CASSLQGPPEDTIYF. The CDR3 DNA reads TGTGCCAGCAGCTTACAGGGGCCCCCTGAAGACACCATATATTTT. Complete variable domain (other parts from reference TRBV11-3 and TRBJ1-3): EAGVVQSPRYKIIEKKQPVAFWCNPISGHNTLYWYLQNLGQGPELLIRYENEEAVDDSQLPKDRFSAERLKGVDSTLKIQPAELGDSAVYLCASSLQGPPEDTIYFGEGSWLTVV.

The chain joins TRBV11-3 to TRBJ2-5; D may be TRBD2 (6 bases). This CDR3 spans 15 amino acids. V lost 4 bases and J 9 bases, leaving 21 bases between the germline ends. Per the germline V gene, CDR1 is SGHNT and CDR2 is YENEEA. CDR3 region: CASSSHRGYHEAQYF. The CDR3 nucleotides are TGTGCCAGCAGCTCCCATCGGGGGTACCATGAGGCCCAGTACTTC.

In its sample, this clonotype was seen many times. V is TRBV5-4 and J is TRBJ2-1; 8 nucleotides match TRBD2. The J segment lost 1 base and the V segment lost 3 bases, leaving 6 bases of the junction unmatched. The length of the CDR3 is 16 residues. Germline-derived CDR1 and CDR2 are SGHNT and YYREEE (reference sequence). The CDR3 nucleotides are TGTGCCAGCAGCTCGGCGGGCGGGAGGTCCTACAATGAGCAGTTCTTC. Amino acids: CASSSAGGRSYNEQFF. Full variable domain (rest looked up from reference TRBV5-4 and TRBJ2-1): ETGVTQSPTHLIKTRGQQVTLRCSSQSGHNTVSWYQQALGQGPQFIFQYYREEENGRGNFPPRFSGLQFPNYSSELNVNALELDDSALYLCASSSAGGRSYNEQFFGPGTRLTVL.

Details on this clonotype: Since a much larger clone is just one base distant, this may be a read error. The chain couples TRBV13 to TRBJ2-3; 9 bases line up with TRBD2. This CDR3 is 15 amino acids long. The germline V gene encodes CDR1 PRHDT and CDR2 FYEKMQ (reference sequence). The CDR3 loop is CASSVTSGFTYTQYF. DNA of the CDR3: TGTGCCAGCAGCGTTACTAGCGGGTTCACATATACGCAGTATTTT.

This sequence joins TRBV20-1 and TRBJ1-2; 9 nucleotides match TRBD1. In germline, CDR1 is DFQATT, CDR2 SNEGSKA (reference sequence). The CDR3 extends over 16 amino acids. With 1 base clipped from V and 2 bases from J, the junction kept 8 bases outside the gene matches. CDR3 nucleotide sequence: TGCAGTGCTAGAGGGACAGGGGACTCTATGAACTATGGCTACACCTTC. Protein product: CSARGTGDSMNYGYTF.

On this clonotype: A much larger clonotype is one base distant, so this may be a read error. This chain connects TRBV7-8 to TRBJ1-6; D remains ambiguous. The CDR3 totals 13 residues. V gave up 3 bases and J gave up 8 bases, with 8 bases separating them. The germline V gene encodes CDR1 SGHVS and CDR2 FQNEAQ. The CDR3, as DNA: TGTGCCAGCAGCTTTTTCTGGGATTCACCCCTCCACTTT. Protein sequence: CASSFFWDSPLHF.

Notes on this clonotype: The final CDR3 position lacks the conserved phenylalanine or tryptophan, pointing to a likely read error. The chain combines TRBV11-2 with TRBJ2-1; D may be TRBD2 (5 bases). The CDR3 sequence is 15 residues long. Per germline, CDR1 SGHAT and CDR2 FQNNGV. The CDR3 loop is CPSSLSGLWDNEQFL. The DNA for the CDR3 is TGTCCCAGCAGCTTGTCGGGATTATGGGACAATGAGCAGTTCCTC.

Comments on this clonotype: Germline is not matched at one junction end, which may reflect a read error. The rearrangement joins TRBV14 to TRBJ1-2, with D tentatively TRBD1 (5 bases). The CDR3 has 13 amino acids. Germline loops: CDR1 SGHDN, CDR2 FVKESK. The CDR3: CTSSHRQSYGYTF. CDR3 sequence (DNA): TGTACCAGCAGCCATAGACAGTCCTATGGCTACACCTTC.

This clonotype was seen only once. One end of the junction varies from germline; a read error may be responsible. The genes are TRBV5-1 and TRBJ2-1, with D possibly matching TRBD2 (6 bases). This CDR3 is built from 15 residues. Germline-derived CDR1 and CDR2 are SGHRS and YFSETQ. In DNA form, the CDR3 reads TGCGCTAGCAGCTTGGATGGCGGGACCTACAATGAGCAGTTCTTC. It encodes CASSLDGGTYNEQFF.